Detailed here is one TCR beta chain. What it binds is not known. This CDR3 spans 16 amino acids. The V end was cut by 8 bases, the J end by 6 bases, with 26 bases between. Germline V gene lookup returns CDR1 DFQATT and CDR2 SNEGSKA (reference sequence). This entry comes from a study of vaccination and CD4 T cells after COVID-19. General study findings and limits: The median SARS-CoV-2-reactive clonotype number increased from around 19 to 38, without statistical significance.

TCRdb ran MiXCR on the PCR reads and lists one entry per CDR3 protein. The sample lists about 24,000 distinct CDR3 sequences, around 50% occurring once. The chain links TRBV20-1 to TRBJ2-4; D unclear. This TCR was recovered from a human donor who had recovered from COVID-19. The material was CD4+ T cells from blood, obtained before SARS-CoV-2 vaccination. CDR3 bases: TGCAGTACCTCCCTGTCGGGCCTCACCCGTCGAAACATTCAGTACTTC. As protein: CSTSLSGLTRRNIQYF.